This TCR beta chain was observed in a study of regulatory T cells in long-lasting Graves disease. General study points: Researchers examined only peripheral blood and not thyroid tissue.

Time point: newly diagnosed GD, antithyroid drugs for less than 3 months. Making the TCR library involved RNA that had been extracted from PBMCs. Combining iRepertoire HTBI primers with Arm-PCR of CDR3 regions, the authors built TCR beta libraries. TCRdb reprocessed the multiplex PCR reads via MiXCR and lists one record per CDR3 protein. The sample records around 250,000 distinct CDR3 sequences, around 19% being singletons. The J segment lost 9 bases and the V segment lost 2 bases, leaving 10 bases of the junction unmatched. This CDR3 has 15 residues. This clonotype was observed at least ten times. Its target is unknown. The same data also went into a second study, on T cells in Graves' hyperthyroidism and ophthalmopathy.

Sequences were derived from peripheral blood mononuclear cells (PBMCs), sampled at new diagnosis, from a patient treated with antithyroid drugs. The chain uses TRBV12-3 or TRBV12-4 and TRBJ1-5; the match to TRBD1 covers 7 bases. This clonotype was obtained from a woman in her twenties or thirties with Graves disease. The CDR3: CASSLRRDSPRPQHF. The DNA of the CDR3 is TGTGCCAGCAGTTTACGAAGGGACAGCCCACGGCCCCAGCATTTT.